In this sample, the clone carrying this T cell receptor (beta chain) turned up a few times. Antigen: not known. This sample is drawn from a study of blood T cells in healthy people across ages. The authors ran a second PCR of roughly 6 to 12 cycles using a sample-barcoded 5' primer and a J-beta primer mix. MiXCR, applied by TCRdb to the 5' RACE reads, yields one record per CDR3 protein. The sample carries roughly 1.5 million distinct CDR3 sequences, less than 45% recorded once. CDR1 DFQATT and CDR2 SNEGSKA come from the germline V gene (reference sequence). Trimming removed 3 bases from V and 4 bases from J, with 9 bases in between. The CDR3 covers 13 residues. Every sample yielded at least 6.5 million isolated PBMCs. Findings of the study overall: Higher diversity, along with more naive CD4+ cells, distinguished long-lived donors from aged donors.

The sequence was collected from a woman in her late teens or twenties in good health. The sequenced material came from blood. The chain has TRBV20-1 and TRBJ2-2; no definite D call. This CDR3 reads CSAREAPTGELFF. The CDR3 DNA follows: TGCAGTGCTAGGGAAGCACCCACCGGGGAGCTGTTTTTT.